This TCR beta chain originates from a study of cytomegalovirus exposure and HLA in healthy donors. Turning to the study itself: As an earlier analysis found, about 200 million T cells yielded approximately 100 million unique TCR beta sequences.

Details on this clone: Its antigen is not identified. An end of the junction differs from the germline gene, which may be a read error.

The germline gives CDR1 SEHNR, CDR2 FQNEAQ (reference sequence). The CDR3 consists of 11 residues. PCR was performed using 60 Vbeta and 13 Jbeta primers. The table came from immunoSEQ multiplex PCR; TCRdb's copy has only in-frame clones and leaves some out. The data show 120,000 to 150,000 clones, 65% to 85% seen once. The study, taken as a whole, reports: Sequence variants that were highly shared formed a cluster that was likely a sequencing artifact. Excluded: some indistinguishable V segments such as TRBV6-2 and TRBV6-3.

Material for sequencing was PBMCs. The TCR sequence derives from a woman aged 40 to 55 in good health and CMV-seropositive. The chain is built from TRBV7-9 and TRBJ2-1, with D unclear. This chain's CDR3 is CTSSPYNEQFF. CDR3 bases: TGTACCAGCAGCCCATACAATGAGCAGTTCTTC.